This T cell receptor (beta chain) is from a study of control samples from healthy donors and cancer patients. The data were produced by immunoSEQ multiplex PCR, yet TCRdb's version contains in-frame clones alone and is incomplete. Here the sample spans about 100,000 clones, around four fifths being singletons. This clone showed up just a few times. Germline lookup yields CDR1 MDHEN and CDR2 SYDVKM. This CDR3 contains 14 residues. Trimming took off 4 bases at V and 10 bases at J, with 14 bases between the two ends. The rearrangement links TRBV28 to TRBJ1-6; D uncertain. The clonotype was recovered from a man aged 25 to 45 in good health. The specimen was blood. The CDR3 DNA is TGTGCCAGCAGTTCCGACTCGTGGGCATCACCCCTCCACTTT. This sequence encodes CASSSDSWASPLHF.